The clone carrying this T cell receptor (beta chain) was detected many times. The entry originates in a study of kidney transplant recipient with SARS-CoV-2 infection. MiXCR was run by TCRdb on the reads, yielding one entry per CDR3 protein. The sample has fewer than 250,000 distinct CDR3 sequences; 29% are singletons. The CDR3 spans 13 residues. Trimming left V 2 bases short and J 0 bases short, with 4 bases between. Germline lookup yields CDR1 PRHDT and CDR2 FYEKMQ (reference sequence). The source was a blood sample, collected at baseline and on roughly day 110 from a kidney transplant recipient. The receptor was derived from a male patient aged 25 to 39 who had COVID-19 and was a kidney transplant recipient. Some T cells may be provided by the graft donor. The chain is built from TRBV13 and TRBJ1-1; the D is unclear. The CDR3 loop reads CASSLRMNTEAFF. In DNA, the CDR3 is TGTGCCAGCAGCTTAAGGATGAACACTGAAGCTTTCTTT. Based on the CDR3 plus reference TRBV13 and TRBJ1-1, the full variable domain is AAGVIQSPRHLIKEKRETATLKCYPIPRHDTVYWYQQGPGQDPQFLISFYEKMQSDKGSIPDRFSAQQFSDYHSELNMSSLELGDSALYFCASSLRMNTEAFFGQGTRLTVV.